The 28 T cell receptor beta chains reported below all come from one sample, sequenced in a study of low-dose radiotherapy and immunotherapy resistance in tumors. Noted time point: after trial treatment. Treatment here: LDRT plus nivolumab, ipilimumab, low-dose cyclophosphamide and aspirin (RACIN trial). Alpha- and beta-chain coverage of first-strand cDNA came from TRAV- and TRBV-specific primers. For amplifying TCRs, the PCR ran for around 20 cycles with Phusion, which was used together with a constant-region primer and the adapter on the V primers. TCRdb passed the reads through MiXCR, listing each CDR3 protein once. The sample shows around 80,000 distinct CDR3 sequences, around 17% of them seen only once. Sequencing was performed on PBMCs, taken after low-dose radiotherapy plus immunotherapy. The receptors originated from a male donor with prostate cancer.

This clonotype was detected ten times or more. This sequence joins TRBV12-3 or TRBV12-4 and TRBJ2-1; 9 bases fit TRBD1. The V and J ends lost 4 bases and 3 bases, in that order; junction bases with no gene match: 4. The CDR3 spans 15 residues. The CDR3 reads CASSSQTGGYNEQFF. The CDR3 DNA reads TGTGCCAGCAGTTCACAGACAGGGGGCTACAATGAGCAGTTCTTC.

There are many counts of this clonotype. This chain uses TRBV28 with TRBJ1-4, with a tentative D call TRBD1 (5 bases). Germline assignment: CDR1 MDHEN and CDR2 SYDVKM. V was trimmed by 5 bases and J by 5 bases, leaving 15 bases between them. The CDR3 sequence is 15 residues long. CDR3 amino acids: CASSRGGDRNEKLFF. CDR3 DNA: TGTGCCAGCAGTCGGGGCGGGGATCGCAATGAAAAACTGTTTTTT.

This clonotype has ten or more counts. This chain connects TRBV28 to TRBJ2-1, with TRBD1 matching over 7 bases. J gave up 2 bases and V 3 bases, and 4 bases lay outside the gene matches. The CDR3 has 15 amino acids. Germline values: CDR1 MDHEN, CDR2 SYDVKM. The CDR3 region has the DNA TGTGCCAGCAGTTTTGAGACAGGGACCTACAATGAGCAGTTCTTC. The encoded protein is CASSFETGTYNEQFF.

In this sample, this clonotype turned up once. The chain couples TRBV28 to TRBJ1-1; 12 bases match TRBD1. CDR1 is MDHEN and CDR2 is SYDVKM in the germline V gene. The junction had 7 bases not matched to a gene; V was cut back by 5 bases and J by 6 bases. CDR3 length: 15 residues. The CDR3 loop reads CASSGTGGRRPEAFF. CDR3 DNA: TGTGCCAGCAGTGGGACAGGGGGCAGGCGCCCTGAAGCTTTCTTT.

This clonotype was seen at least ten times. The gene calls are TRBV7-9 and TRBJ2-1; 11 nucleotides align to TRBD2. The CDR3 is 15 residues long. Losses at the gene ends were 3 bases for V and 8 bases for J; bases not matched to a gene: 6. CDR1 is SEHNR, CDR2 FQNEAQ, per germline (reference sequence). The CDR3 nucleotides are TGTGCCAGCAGCTTCGGGACTAGCGGAACCTATGAGCAGTTCTTC. Protein: CASSFGTSGTYEQFF.

The table lists this clonotype with many counts. V is TRBV29-1 and J is TRBJ2-7, with 9 bases that match TRBD2. The germline gives CDR1 SQVTM, CDR2 ANQGSEA. V shed 7 bases and J 1 base; nucleotides not matched to a gene: 8. CDR3 size: 14 residues. CDR3 in DNA: TGCAGCGCCGCGTTGAGCGGGAGGTCCTACGAGCAGTACTTC. This translates into CSAALSGRSYEQYF.

This clonotype came up many times. This chain links TRBV6-2 or TRBV6-3 with TRBJ2-1; 12 nucleotides match TRBD2. The length of the CDR3 is 18 residues. CDR1 and CDR2 from the germline V gene are MNHEY and SVGEGT. J gave up 2 bases and V 8 bases, and 13 bases lay outside the gene matches. In nucleotides, the CDR3 is TGTGCCAGCTCCGAAGGGACTAGCGGGTGGGGCCCCTACAATGAGCAGTTCTTC. This translates into CASSEGTSGWGPYNEQFF.

This clonotype showed up many times. The chain links TRBV5-1 to TRBJ2-7; the match to TRBD1 covers 7 bases. This CDR3 is built from 15 residues. CDR1 is SGHRS, CDR2 YFSETQ, per germline. V was clipped by 2 bases and J by 4 bases; unmatched bases: 9. The CDR3 region is CASSFARQGFYEQYF. The CDR3 DNA sequence: TGCGCCAGCAGCTTTGCGAGACAGGGATTTTACGAGCAGTACTTC.

Comments on this clonotype: This likely came from a read error, as a far larger clone is one base away. The chain carries TRBV5-4 and TRBJ2-7, with 10 bases fitting TRBD2. Per germline, CDR1 SGHNT and CDR2 YYREEE (reference sequence). V shed 4 bases and J 7 bases; nucleotides not matched to a gene: 11. The CDR3 is 15 residues long. Here the CDR3 DNA reads TGTGCCAGCAGCCGAGCGGGAGGGCAGGACAATGAGCAGTACTTC. This encodes CASSRAGGQDNEQYF.

To note about this clonotype: A single base is all that separates this from a far larger clone, so a read error is likely. The genes are TRBV7-8 and TRBJ2-1; 10 nucleotides match TRBD2. V lost 2 bases and J lost 13; bases outside the gene matches: 14. Germline values: CDR1 SGHVS, CDR2 FQNEAQ. CDR3 size: 16 residues. The CDR3: CASSLLASGSGETQFF. CDR3 DNA sequence: TGTGCCAGCAGCTTATTGGCTAGCGGGAGTGGGGAGACCCAGTTCTTC.

This clonotype was detected many times. The chain carries TRBV21-1 and TRBJ2-3; the table's D call, TRBD1, was not checked against the DNA. TRBV21-1 is a recognized pseudogene. This CDR3 comprises 15 residues. CDR3 protein: CASLNRTFCTDTQYF. As DNA, the CDR3 is TGTGCCAGCCTTAACCGGACATTCTGCACAGATACGCAGTATTTT.

This clonotype was observed at least ten times. CDR3 in amino acids: CASSQGGQARETQYF. The DNA of the CDR3 is TGCGCCAGCAGCCAAGGTGGACAGGCGAGAGAGACCCAGTACTTC. The gene calls are TRBV4-1 and TRBJ2-5; TRBD1 agrees at 7 bases. With V trimmed by 1 base and J by 4 bases, 6 bases remained unmatched. The germline CDR1 and CDR2 sequences are MGHRA and YSYEKL. The CDR3 extends over 15 amino acids.

A note on this clonotype: A far larger clone is only one base removed, so a read error is likely. The gene calls are TRBV14 and TRBJ2-5; no definite D call. Germline V gives CDR1 SGHDN, CDR2 FVKESK. The V end was cut by 0 bases, the J end by 11 bases, with 22 bases between. CDR3 length equals 16 residues. In DNA, the CDR3 is TGTGCCAGCAGCCAAGATCGGGTAGTAGCTTACAATGAGCAGTACTTC. It is translated as CASSQDRVVAYNEQYF.

This clonotype was observed at least ten times. The chain uses TRBV20-1 and TRBJ2-3; D possibly corresponds to TRBD1 (6 bases). Per germline, CDR1 DFQATT and CDR2 SNEGSKA (reference sequence). The germline V and J ends were trimmed by 0 bases and 1 base, with 17 bases remaining between them. CDR3 size: 17 residues. The CDR3 reads CSAREGYRVLGTDTQYF. The CDR3 DNA sequence: TGCAGTGCTAGAGAGGGGTACAGGGTATTGGGCACAGATACGCAGTATTTT.

This clonotype was seen ten or more times. The V gene is TRBV7-6, the J gene TRBJ2-7; D is undetermined. V was cut by 7 bases and J by 3 bases, with 19 bases left in between. The CDR3 covers 15 residues. Germline V gene lookup returns CDR1 SGHVS and CDR2 FNYEAQ. DNA of the CDR3: TGTGCCAGCACCGCATTCACCGGATCAGACTACGAGCAGTACTTC. As protein: CASTAFTGSDYEQYF.

This clonotype was counted many times. The chain uses TRBV20-1 and TRBJ2-1; perhaps TRBD1 as D (5 bases). From germline, CDR1 is DFQATT and CDR2 SNEGSKA (reference sequence). This CDR3 region has 13 residues. Trimming left V 0 bases short and J 12 bases short, with 15 bases between. CDR3 protein: CSARDQRSRGQFF. DNA for the CDR3: TGCAGTGCTAGAGATCAACGGTCAAGGGGGCAGTTCTTC.

This clonotype came up many times. The chain employs TRBV28 and TRBJ2-3; 7 bases are shared with TRBD1. Germline-derived CDR1 and CDR2 are MDHEN and SYDVKM. Trimming cost V 7 bases and J 1 base; bases outside gene matches: 8. This CDR3 spans 15 amino acids. CDR3 nucleotide sequence: TGTGCCAGCATTCTGGCAGGGGGTGGCACAGATACGCAGTATTTT. This encodes CASILAGGGTDTQYF.

Ten or more counts support this clonotype. Here the CDR3 reads CASTELAATNYGYTF. The CDR3 region has the DNA TGTGCCAGCACCGAACTGGCGGCGACTAACTATGGCTACACCTTC. The chain links TRBV9 to TRBJ1-2, with D hard to call. CDR1 is SGDLS, CDR2 YYNGEE, per germline. The CDR3 loop spans 15 amino acids. V was pared by 6 bases and J by 0 bases, with 15 bases between. The complete variable domain, with remaining parts taken from reference TRBV9 and TRBJ1-2, reads DSGVTQTPKHLITATGQRVTLRCSPRSGDLSVYWYQQSLDQGLQFLIQYYNGEERAKGNILERFSAQQFPDLHSELNLSSLELGDSALYFCASTELAATNYGYTFGSGTRLTVV.

This clonotype was seen repeatedly, ten times or more. This sequence joins TRBV6-5 and TRBJ2-1; D is perhaps TRBD2 (7 bases). The germline CDR1 and CDR2 sequences are MNHEY and SVGAGI. This CDR3 spans 16 amino acids. V gave up 6 bases and J gave up 4 bases, with 19 bases separating them. CDR3 protein: CASSQGGGGPYNEQFF. Here the CDR3 DNA reads TGTGCCAGCAGCCAGGGAGGGGGAGGACCTTACAATGAGCAGTTCTTC.

This clonotype was seen a single time. The limits of the CDR3 on the DNA are not certain, so only TCRdb's listed CDR3 is given. The J gene is TRBJ2-2, the V gene TRBV5-6; the tabulated D call, TRBD1, remains unverified against the DNA. The CDR3 has 18 amino acids, counting both end residues. Germline lookup yields CDR1 SGHDT and CDR2 YYEEEE. The CDR3 spells CASSLFGGVKDTGELFFF.

This clonotype has a count of ten or more. V and J are TRBV20-1 and TRBJ2-3; 7 bases are shared with TRBD2. There are 14 residues in the CDR3. With V trimmed by 0 bases and J by 2 bases, 2 bases remained unmatched. Germline V gene data show CDR1 as DFQATT and CDR2 as SNEGSKA (reference sequence). This chain's CDR3 is CSARELAATDTQYF. CDR3 coding DNA: TGCAGTGCTAGAGAGCTAGCGGCCACAGATACGCAGTATTTT.

This clonotype was detected many times. This sequence joins TRBV7-2 and TRBJ1-5; D ambiguous. Per germline, CDR1 SGHTA and CDR2 FQGNSA. Trimming stripped 3 bases from V and 0 bases from J, with 6 bases between. There are 14 residues in the CDR3. CDR3 protein: CASSLEFSNQPQHF. Written as DNA, the CDR3 is TGTGCCAGCAGCTTGGAGTTTAGCAATCAGCCCCAGCATTTT.

This clonotype was detected many times. This chain links TRBV20-1 with TRBJ2-7, with 14 bases that match TRBD2. CDR1 and CDR2 from the germline V gene are DFQATT and SNEGSKA (reference sequence). The CDR3 is made up of 14 amino acids. V trimming: 5 bases; J trimming: 7 bases; junction bases outside the gene matches: 7. Here the CDR3 reads CSAVPGTSGSEQYF. The CDR3 DNA is TGCAGTGCTGTCCCCGGGACTAGCGGGAGTGAGCAGTACTTC.

Turning to this clonotype: A far larger clone is only one base removed, so a read error is likely. The CDR3 DNA follows: TGCGCCAGCAGCCAGCAAGCAGGACTAGCGCTCGAGCAGTTCTTC. Its translation is CASSQQAGLALEQFF. The genes are TRBV5-1 and TRBJ2-1; 9 nucleotides line up with TRBD2. J lost 10 bases, V lost 4 bases, and 12 bases had no gene match. There are 15 residues in the CDR3. The germline V gene has CDR1 SGHRS and CDR2 YFSETQ.

The table lists this clonotype with many counts. The chain is built from TRBV19 and TRBJ2-2, with D perhaps matching TRBD1 or TRBD2 (5 bases each). The V end lost 8 bases, the J end lost 5 bases, and 15 bases lay between the germline ends. Germline V CDR1 and CDR2: LNHDA, SQIVND (reference sequence). The CDR3 sequence is 14 residues long. CDR3 region: CASHKTGPTGELFF. CDR3 nucleotides: TGTGCCAGTCATAAAACGGGGCCTACCGGGGAGCTGTTTTTT.

Of note for this clonotype: With only one base between it and a far larger clone, this is likely a read error. This sequence joins TRBV10-3 and TRBJ2-5, with 8 bases identical to TRBD1. Looked up from germline, CDR1 is ENHRY and CDR2 is SYGVKD. The CDR3 has 16 amino acids. Trimming removed 0 bases from V and 11 bases from J; junction bases left unmatched: 14. In DNA form, the CDR3 reads TGTGCCATCAGTGAGTCTGGGCAGGGGGCCTACAATGAGCAGTACTTC. Encoded protein: CAISESGQGAYNEQYF.

This clonotype was recorded many times. V is TRBV10-3 and J is TRBJ2-7, with D unresolved. Trimming left V 3 bases short and J 2 bases short, with 17 bases between. This CDR3 spans 16 amino acids. In germline, CDR1 is ENHRY, CDR2 SYGVKD. The CDR3 nucleotides read TGTGCCATCAGTGATCACTCGAAGGGTCAAACCTACGAGCAGTACTTC. Translated: CAISDHSKGQTYEQYF.

This clonotype was recorded once. The V and J genes are TRBV12-3 or TRBV12-4 and TRBJ2-1, with D perhaps TRBD1 or TRBD2 (6 bases each). This CDR3 spans 15 amino acids. The V and J ends lost 3 bases and 2 bases respectively, with 11 bases between them. In DNA form, the CDR3 reads TGTGCCAGCAGTTTCGGGGGCCCGCCCTACAATGAGCAGTTCTTC. Translating it yields CASSFGGPPYNEQFF.